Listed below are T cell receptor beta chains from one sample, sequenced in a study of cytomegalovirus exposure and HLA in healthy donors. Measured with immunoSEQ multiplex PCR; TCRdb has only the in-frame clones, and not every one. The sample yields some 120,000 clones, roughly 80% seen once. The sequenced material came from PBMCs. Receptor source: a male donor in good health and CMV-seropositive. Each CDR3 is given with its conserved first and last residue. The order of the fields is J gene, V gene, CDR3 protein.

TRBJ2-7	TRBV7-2	CASSSRGLAGEDEQYF
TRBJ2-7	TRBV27	CASSLRTAYEEQYF
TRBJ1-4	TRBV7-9	CASSSDRPGEKLFF
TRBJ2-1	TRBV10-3	CATKPSSDSYNEQFF
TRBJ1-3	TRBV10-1	CASIPQTGSGNTIYF
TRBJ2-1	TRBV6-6	CASSLAGGPDEQLF
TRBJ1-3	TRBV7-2	CASSLDRDIPSGNTIYF
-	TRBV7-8	CASTLPSLYEQYF
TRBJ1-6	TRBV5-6	CASSLGRSHRPLHF
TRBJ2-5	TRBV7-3	CASSSPGTSGIVLETQYF
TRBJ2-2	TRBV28	CASGKPPRDRGSRPTGELFF
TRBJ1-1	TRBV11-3	CASSLEVQGGEHTEAFF
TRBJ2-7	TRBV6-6	CASNLGEVKEQYF
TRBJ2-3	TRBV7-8	CASVPSGYSHTDTQYF
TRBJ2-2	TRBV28	CASNLGATYTGELFF
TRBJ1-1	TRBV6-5	CASSRTGYTEAFF
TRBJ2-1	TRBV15	CATSAGRGPNEQFF
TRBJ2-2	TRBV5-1	CASSVRTGGSNTGELFF
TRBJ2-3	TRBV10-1	CASSERGDGTDTQYF
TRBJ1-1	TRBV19	CASSIIQMNTEAFF
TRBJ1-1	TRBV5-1	CASSLQGPSTEAFF
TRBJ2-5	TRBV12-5	CASAFGTPSGETQYF
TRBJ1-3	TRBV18	CASSPSTAGNTIYF
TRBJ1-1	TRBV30	CAWSVLGTSNTEAFF
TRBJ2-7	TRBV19	CASSIVAESYEQYF
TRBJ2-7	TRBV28	CASSTRGTSRVQYF
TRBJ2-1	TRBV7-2	CASSFRDSYNEQFF
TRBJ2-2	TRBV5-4	CASSNGLAGAGTGELFF
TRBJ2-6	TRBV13	CASSPSRQGAFPISGANVLTF
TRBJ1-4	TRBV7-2	CASSRGGEGEKLFF
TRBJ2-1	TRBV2	CASRDGLAGRYEQFF
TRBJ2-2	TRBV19	CASIETWRSNTGELFF
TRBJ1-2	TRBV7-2	CASSRPTGWGGYTF
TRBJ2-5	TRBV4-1	CASSQLAGVRETQYF
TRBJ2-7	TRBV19	CASSSRAGEQYF
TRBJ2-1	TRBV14	CASSQARSGSDYNEQFF
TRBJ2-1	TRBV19	CASSIGQGPYNEQFF
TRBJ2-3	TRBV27	CASSSPTSGDTDTQYF
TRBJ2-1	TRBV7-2	CASSLSRSNEQFF
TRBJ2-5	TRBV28	CASSLAASGDNQETQYF
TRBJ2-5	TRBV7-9	CASSSGLAGGPAQETQYF
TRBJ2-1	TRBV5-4	CASSLPDREVGNEQFF
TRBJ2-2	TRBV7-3	CASSLGLAGATGELFF
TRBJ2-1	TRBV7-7	CASSADRGNEQFF
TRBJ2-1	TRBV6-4	CASSDSTGEGNEQFF